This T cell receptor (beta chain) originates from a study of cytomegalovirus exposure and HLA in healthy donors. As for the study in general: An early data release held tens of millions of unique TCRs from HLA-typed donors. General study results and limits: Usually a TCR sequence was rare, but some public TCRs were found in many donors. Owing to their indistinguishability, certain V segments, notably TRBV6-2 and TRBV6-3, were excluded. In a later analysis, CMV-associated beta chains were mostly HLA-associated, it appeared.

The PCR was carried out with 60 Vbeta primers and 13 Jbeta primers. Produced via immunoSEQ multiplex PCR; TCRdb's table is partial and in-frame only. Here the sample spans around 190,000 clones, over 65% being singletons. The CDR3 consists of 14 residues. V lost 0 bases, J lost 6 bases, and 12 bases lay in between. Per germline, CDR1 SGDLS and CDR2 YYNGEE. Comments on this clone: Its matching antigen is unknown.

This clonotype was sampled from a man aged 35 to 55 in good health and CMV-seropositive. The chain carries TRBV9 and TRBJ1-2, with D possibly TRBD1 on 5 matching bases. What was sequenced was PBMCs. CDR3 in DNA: TGTGCCAGCAGCGTAGATCCGGGGGGGAATGGCTACACCTTC. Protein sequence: CASSVDPGGNGYTF.